A selection of T cell receptor beta chains follows, all from one sample in a study of T cell changes during pregnancy in multiple sclerosis. Sequencing was performed with immunoSEQ multiplex PCR; in TCRdb, only in-frame clones are kept and a portion is missing. This table holds about 97,000 clones, 90% found once. Sample: peripheral blood, taken in the second trimester of pregnancy. These receptors all come from a female donor in good health, enrolled as a control in a pregnancy study. CDR3s leave out the opening cysteine and the closing phenylalanine or tryptophan.

j_call	v_call	cdr3_aa
TRBJ1-1	TRBV11-2	ASSLAGRIPNTEAF
TRBJ1-6	TRBV4-3	ASSQFGGSVVGRNSPLH
TRBJ2-5	TRBV18	ASSPPSGTSETWGETQY
TRBJ2-6	TRBV2	ASSERQGRAGANVLT
TRBJ1-3	TRBV28	ASSLLLGGPYGNTIY
TRBJ2-7	TRBV7-6	ASSLGSGTGGEQY
TRBJ2-3	TRBV7-9	ASSFIAGETDTQY
TRBJ1-3	TRBV7-2	ASSQIGRPATGNTIY
TRBJ1-2	TRBV5-6	ASSRAGTGGRGYT
.	TRBV20-1	SASHRDEQY
TRBJ2-1	TRBV9	ASSVTGGDEQF
TRBJ2-2	TRBV6-1	ASSEGGYWTGTGELF
TRBJ1-1	TRBV5-1	AAGGTWPEAF
TRBJ1-2	TRBV7-2	ASSYRQTGAYGYT
TRBJ2-7	TRBV28	ASSLGGGAQL
TRBJ1-6	TRBV5-8	ASISPGESSYNSPLH
TRBJ2-3	TRBV7-2	ASSLQPGAGESTDTQY
TRBJ1-2	TRBV5-4	ASSLGRVKAYGYT
TRBJ2-3	TRBV2	ASSVSRDRGADTQY
TRBJ1-3	TRBV19	ASISTGRRSGNTIY
TRBJ1-3	TRBV7-7	ASSRQGRNTIY
TRBJ2-3	TRBV6-4	ASSGGEGADTQY
TRBJ1-2	TRBV28	ASSFPQGTDGYT
TRBJ1-4	TRBV4-3	ASSQDLSTNEKLF
TRBJ2-2	TRBV11-3	ASSRQGLGGELF
TRBJ2-5	TRBV10-3	AISESGDRETQY
TRBJ1-1	TRBV6-6	ASSRQGSAGGTEAF
TRBJ2-4	TRBV5-5	ASSYGQGLNIQY
TRBJ2-2	TRBV15	ATSRAGDTGELF
TRBJ1-1	TRBV7-2	ASSTQTGSGEAF
TRBJ2-1	TRBV29-1	SVGLALEQF
TRBJ2-7	TRBV7-2	ASSLDRNRLGEQY
TRBJ1-5	TRBV28	ASSPYSNQPQH
TRBJ1-1	TRBV7-2	ASSLGGGMNTEAF
TRBJ2-3	TRBV5-1	ASHSAALSSTDTQY